A single sample gave rise to the 32 T cell receptor beta chains below, sequenced in a study of cytomegalovirus exposure and HLA in healthy donors. PCR employed 60 Vbeta and 13 Jbeta primers. The repertoire was sequenced with immunoSEQ multiplex PCR; TCRdb's copy has only in-frame clones and lacks some. The sample shows roughly 97,000 clones, around 82% of them seen only once. Source material: PBMCs. The receptors were sampled from a man aged 35 to 55 in good health and CMV-seropositive.

The CDR3 reads CASSFPFSGNLGDTQYF. CDR3 nucleotide sequence: TGTGCCAGCAGCTTCCCATTTAGCGGGAACTTGGGGGATACGCAGTATTTT. The chain links TRBV7-8 to TRBJ2-3, with 8 positions matching TRBD2. V lost 3 bases to trimming and J lost 6 bases; unmatched junction nucleotides: 14. The CDR3 totals 17 residues. Germline lookup yields CDR1 SGHVS and CDR2 FQNEAQ. The full variable domain, rest sourced from reference TRBV7-8 and TRBJ2-3, is GAGVSQSPRYKVAKRGQDVALRCDPISGHVSLFWYQQALGQGPEFLTYFQNEAQLDKSGLPSDRFFAERPEGSVSTLKIQRTQQEDSAVYLCASSFPFSGNLGDTQYFGPGTRLTVL.

The rearrangement joins TRBV9 to TRBJ2-1, with no clear D. Germline V lookup: CDR1 SGDLS, CDR2 YYNGEE. The V gene lost 0 bases and the J gene lost 9 bases, with 4 bases spanning the gap. The CDR3 contains 11 residues. CDR3 residues: CASSVGSEQFF. CDR3 coding DNA: TGTGCCAGCAGCGTAGGGAGTGAGCAGTTCTTC.

The genes are TRBV10-1 and TRBJ2-3, with D unresolved. V gave up 3 bases and J gave up 0 bases, with 10 bases separating them. Germline V gene lookup returns CDR1 WNHNN and CDR2 SYGVQD (reference sequence). The CDR3 has 15 amino acids. As DNA, the CDR3 is TGCGCCAGCAGTGATGCGGATCCAAGCACAGATACGCAGTATTTT. Amino acid sequence: CASSDADPSTDTQYF.

The CDR3 is CSVYGGGGGLRETQYF. The CDR3 region has the DNA TGCAGCGTTTATGGAGGGGGCGGGGGGTTAAGGGAGACCCAGTACTTC. The chain carries TRBV29-1 and TRBJ2-5; a possible D gene is TRBD2 (8 bases). The V and J ends lost 5 bases and 5 bases respectively, with 24 bases between them. CDR1 SQVTM and CDR2 ANQGSEA come from the germline V gene. There are 16 residues in the CDR3.

The chain uses TRBV6-1 and TRBJ1-6; D gene uncertain. The germline V gene encodes CDR1 MNHNS and CDR2 SASEGT. V lost 6 bases, J lost 4 bases, and 13 bases lay in between. The CDR3 length is 15 residues. The CDR3: CASSLGEVYNSPLHF. For the CDR3, the DNA is TGTGCCAGCAGCCTTGGAGAGGTGTATAATTCACCCCTCCACTTT.

V is TRBV6-1 and J is TRBJ1-4; no reliable D call. V gave up 6 bases and J gave up 8 bases, with 16 bases separating them. The length of the CDR3 is 14 residues. From germline, CDR1 is MNHNS and CDR2 SASEGT. The CDR3: CASRDGRGVEKLFF. The CDR3, as DNA: TGTGCCAGCAGGGACGGGAGAGGTGTAGAAAAACTGTTTTTT.

CDR3 amino acids: CASIDGLAGNTGELFF. The CDR3 region has the DNA TGTGCCAGCATCGACGGGCTAGCGGGTAACACCGGGGAGCTGTTTTTT. The chain employs TRBV7-8 and TRBJ2-2; 8 nucleotides agree with TRBD2. After removal of 7 bases from V and 2 bases from J, the junction contained 9 bases not matched to a gene. The CDR3 has 16 amino acids. Germline CDR1 SGHVS, CDR2 FQNEAQ.

The chain joins TRBV6-6 to TRBJ2-7; TRBD1 agrees at 10 bases. Unmatched junction bases numbered 4, after V lost 4 bases and J lost 1 base. The V gene's germline CDR1 is MNHNY and CDR2 SVGAGI (reference sequence). This CDR3 is 15 amino acids long. For the CDR3, the DNA is TGTGCCAGCAGTTCGCGGGACAGGGGTTCCTACGAGCAGTACTTC. Encoded protein: CASSSRDRGSYEQYF.

This clone was seen once. V usage is TRBV5-1 and J usage is TRBJ1-4; 8 bases match TRBD1. The V gene's germline CDR1 is SGHRS and CDR2 YFSETQ. There are 15 residues in the CDR3. With V trimmed by 4 bases and J by 7 bases, 9 bases remained unmatched. CDR3 in amino acids: CASSDPGQDFEKLFF. CDR3 DNA sequence: TGCGCCAGCAGCGACCCGGGACAGGATTTTGAAAAACTGTTTTTT.

This clone was detected only a few times. The DNA of the CDR3 is TGTGCCAGCAGCTACTACGGCCAGCCCCAGCATTTT. This encodes CASSYYGQPQHF. V is TRBV7-2 and J is TRBJ1-5; D call uncertain. V shed 4 bases and J shed 7 bases, with 8 bases lying between them. The CDR3 covers 12 residues. Looked up from germline, CDR1 is SGHTA and CDR2 is FQGNSA. The complete variable domain, with remaining parts taken from reference TRBV7-2 and TRBJ1-5, reads GAGVSQSPSNKVTEKGKDVELRCDPISGHTALYWYRQSLGQGLEFLIYFQGNSAPDKSGLPSDRFSAERTGGSVSTLTIQRTQQEDSAVYLCASSYYGQPQHFGDGTRLSIL.

V and J are TRBV9 and TRBJ2-7; perhaps TRBD1 as D (5 bases). The CDR3 extends over 14 amino acids. V lost 3 bases and J 0 bases, leaving 10 bases between the germline ends. The V gene's germline CDR1 is SGDLS and CDR2 YYNGEE. The CDR3 loop reads CASSARDLSYEQYF. Here the CDR3 DNA reads TGTGCCAGCAGCGCCAGGGATCTCTCCTACGAGCAGTACTTC.

This clone was recorded once. This chain uses TRBV19 with TRBJ2-7, with D possibly TRBD1 on 6 matching bases. V was trimmed by 8 bases and J by 6 bases, leaving 17 bases between them. The V gene's germline CDR1 is LNHDA and CDR2 SQIVND (reference sequence). The CDR3 totals 13 residues. CDR3 residues: CASLNRDGSEQYF. The CDR3 DNA follows: TGTGCCAGTCTGAACAGGGATGGTAGCGAGCAGTACTTC.

In this sample, this clone turned up once. V is TRBV6-6 and J is TRBJ1-2, with 8 bases lining up with TRBD1. The V gene's germline CDR1 is MNHNY and CDR2 SVGAGI (reference sequence). After removal of 2 bases from V and 5 bases from J, the junction contained 10 bases not matched to a gene. This CDR3 comprises 16 residues. The chain's CDR3 is CASSYDGQGVGYGYTF. The CDR3 DNA is TGTGCCAGCAGTTACGACGGACAGGGAGTGGGGTATGGCTACACCTTC.

This rearrangement joins TRBV30 to TRBJ2-2; TRBD1 aligns across 8 bases. With 3 bases clipped from V and 0 bases from J, the junction kept 3 bases outside the gene matches. CDR3 length equals 15 residues. Germline V gene sequence: CDR1 GTSNPN, CDR2 SVGIG (reference sequence). CDR3 sequence (DNA): TGTGCCTGGAGGGACAGGGCGTCGAACACCGGGGAGCTGTTTTTT. Its protein is CAWRDRASNTGELFF.

This rearrangement joins TRBV27 to TRBJ1-2; 7 bases agree with TRBD1. CDR1 and CDR2 from the germline V gene are MNHEY and SMNVEV (reference sequence). V lost 6 bases to trimming and J lost 1 base; unmatched junction nucleotides: 8. This CDR3 has 15 residues. The CDR3 DNA reads TGTGCCAGCAGCCCGGGACAGTTTATTAACTATGGCTACACCTTC. This sequence encodes CASSPGQFINYGYTF.

The chain links TRBV6-1 to TRBJ1-2; D is unresolved. The V gene's germline CDR1 is MNHNS and CDR2 SASEGT. The CDR3 loop spans 13 amino acids. The V gene lost 1 base and the J gene lost 4 bases, with 7 bases spanning the gap. The CDR3 sequence is CASSEGQAYGYTF. For the CDR3, the DNA is TGTGCCAGCAGTGAAGGTCAAGCCTATGGCTACACCTTC.

This clone was seen a single time. This chain links TRBV28 with TRBJ2-1, with 7 bases aligning to TRBD2. This CDR3 is 11 amino acids long. V lost 6 bases to trimming and J lost 7 bases; unmatched junction nucleotides: 0. Germline V CDR1 and CDR2: MDHEN, SYDVKM. CDR3 sequence: CASRGGNEQFF. CDR3 nucleotide sequence: TGTGCCAGCAGGGGGGGGAATGAGCAGTTCTTC.

This chain joins TRBV7-3 and TRBJ1-1, with TRBD1 as a possible D gene (6 bases). The CDR3 sequence is 13 residues long. Trimming cost V 11 bases and J 7 bases, with 20 bases left between them. CDR1 is SGHTA and CDR2 is FQGTGA in the germline V gene. CDR3 DNA: TGTGCCGTGTCTCTCGGGACATGGAGTGAAGCTTTCTTT. Encoded protein: CAVSLGTWSEAFF.

The J gene is TRBJ2-2, the V gene TRBV11-3, with a tentative D call TRBD1 (6 bases). V was trimmed by 5 bases and J by 6 bases, leaving 10 bases between them. The CDR3 length is 13 residues. Germline V lookup: CDR1 SGHNT, CDR2 YENEEA. CDR3 DNA: TGTGCCAGCAGCGAAAACAGGGCCGGGGAGCTGTTTTTT. This sequence encodes CASSENRAGELFF.

About this clone: The junction differs from germline at one of its ends, possibly a read error. V is TRBV9 and J is TRBJ2-2; TRBD2 matches at 14 bases. Germline values: CDR1 SGDLS, CDR2 YYNGEE. This CDR3 contains 17 residues. DNA of the CDR3: TGTGCCGGCAGCGAGAGGACTAGCGGGGGGTTTGACGGGGAGCTGTTTTTT. Translating gives CAGSERTSGGFDGELFF.

The V call is TRBV7-8, the J call TRBJ2-2, with TRBD1 matching over 7 bases. The germline CDR1 and CDR2 sequences are SGHVS and FQNEAQ. The CDR3 runs to 13 residues. Trimming at V came to 5 bases and at J to 4 bases, leaving 1 base not matched to a gene. The DNA for the CDR3 is TGTGCCAGCAGCGGACAGGCCACCGGGGAGCTGTTTTTT. This translates into CASSGQATGELFF.

This clone was recorded once. This rearrangement joins TRBV18 to TRBJ1-5, with 9 bases aligning to TRBD1. The CDR3 is 16 residues long. Per germline, CDR1 KGHSH and CDR2 LQKENI. V lost 0 bases and J lost 4; bases outside the gene matches: 4. CDR3 residues: CASSPPGDRANQPQHF. The CDR3 nucleotides are TGTGCCAGCTCACCACCGGGGGACAGGGCTAATCAGCCCCAGCATTTT. Together with reference TRBV18 and TRBJ1-5, the CDR3 gives the full variable domain: NAGVMQNPRHLVRRRGQEARLRCSPMKGHSHVYWYRQLPEEGLKFMVYLQKENIIDESGMPKERFSAEFPKEGPSILRIQQVVRGDSAAYFCASSPPGDRANQPQHFGDGTRLSIL.

This sequence joins TRBV5-1 and TRBJ2-1; 9 bases map to TRBD2. Germline lookup yields CDR1 SGHRS and CDR2 YFSETQ. The CDR3 has 16 amino acids. The V segment lost 0 bases and the J segment 7 bases; nucleotides outside the gene matches: 8. In nucleotides, the CDR3 is TGCGCCAGCAGCTTGGGTGGCGGGAGGGCGGGGAATGAGCAGTTCTTC. It encodes CASSLGGGRAGNEQFF.

This clone was observed once. The rearrangement uses TRBV29-1 and TRBJ1-2; TRBD1 might be the D (6 bases). Germline V gene lookup returns CDR1 SQVTM and CDR2 ANQGSEA. V was trimmed by 7 bases and J by 6 bases, leaving 18 bases between them. This CDR3 has 13 amino acids. The CDR3 loop reads CSAGDMASDGYTF. CDR3 bases: TGCAGCGCCGGGGACATGGCCTCTGATGGCTACACCTTC.

The genes are TRBV10-1 and TRBJ2-7; TRBD1 might be the D (5 bases). V lost 8 bases, J lost 6 bases, and 14 bases lay in between. The CDR3 consists of 12 residues. The germline V gene has CDR1 WNHNN and CDR2 SYGVQD (reference sequence). The CDR3 region has the DNA TGCGCCAGCTCAGACAGATCGTCCGAGCAGTACTTC. Its protein is CASSDRSSEQYF.

The chain carries TRBV18 and TRBJ1-5; 9 bases are a match to TRBD1. CDR1 KGHSH and CDR2 LQKENI come from the germline V gene. V gave up 3 bases and J gave up 8 bases; unmatched junction bases: 8. This CDR3 is built from 15 residues. This chain's CDR3 is CASSPTTGGVEPQHF. CDR3 DNA sequence: TGTGCCAGCTCACCTACGACAGGGGGGGTCGAGCCCCAGCATTTT.

As for this clone: Additional DNA sequences in this sample encode the identical CDR3. V gene TRBV20-1 combines with J gene TRBJ1-1, with D hard to call. The CDR3 totals 11 residues. The V gene's germline CDR1 is DFQATT and CDR2 SNEGSKA (reference sequence). Trimming left V 0 bases short and J 6 bases short, with 5 bases between. CDR3 residues: CSARDLAEAFF. CDR3 nucleotide sequence: TGCAGTGCTAGAGATTTAGCTGAAGCTTTCTTT.

V is TRBV5-1 and J is TRBJ2-1; TRBD2 agrees at 11 bases. CDR1 is SGHRS, CDR2 YFSETQ, per germline. This CDR3 comprises 17 residues. Trimming cost V 0 bases and J 9 bases; bases outside gene matches: 11. For the CDR3, the DNA is TGCGCCAGCAGCTTGGGGGGTAGCGGGGGGGCCTTCAGTGAGCAGTTCTTC. Its translation is CASSLGGSGGAFSEQFF. Using reference TRBV5-1 and TRBJ2-1 for the parts outside the CDR3, the full variable domain is KAGVTQTPRYLIKTRGQQVTLSCSPISGHRSVSWYQQTPGQGLQFLFEYFSETQRNKGNFPGRFSGRQFSNSRSEMNVSTLELGDSALYLCASSLGGSGGAFSEQFFGPGTRLTVL.

The chain uses TRBV7-9 and TRBJ1-4, with a tentative D call TRBD1 (5 bases). The V end was cut by 4 bases, the J end by 7 bases, with 19 bases between. The CDR3 has 16 residues. Germline loops: CDR1 SEHNR, CDR2 FQNEAQ (reference sequence). CDR3 DNA: TGTGCCAGCAGCTCTGGAGGGGTGACGGGGTTTGAAAAACTGTTTTTT. Residues: CASSSGGVTGFEKLFF.

This clone was seen a single time. The chain combines TRBV5-1 with TRBJ1-4; D is perhaps TRBD1 (6 bases). The CDR3 extends over 15 amino acids. Germline assignment: CDR1 SGHRS and CDR2 YFSETQ. Trimming took off 4 bases at V and 7 bases at J, with 17 bases between the two ends. The DNA for the CDR3 is TGCGCCAGCAGCGGGCAGGGGTATGCAAGTGAAAAACTGTTTTTT. It is translated as CASSGQGYASEKLFF.

There are a few counts of this clone. DNA for the CDR3: TGTGCCAGCAGCTCGGGACTAGCGGGAGCATACAATGAGCAGTTCTTC. This translates into CASSSGLAGAYNEQFF. The chain recombines TRBV13 with TRBJ2-1; 14 nucleotides align to TRBD2. The CDR3 runs 16 residues. Germline values: CDR1 PRHDT, CDR2 FYEKMQ (reference sequence). J lost 4 bases, V lost 4 bases, and 3 bases had no gene match. The full variable domain, in which reference TRBV13 and TRBJ2-1 provide the parts outside the CDR3, is AAGVIQSPRHLIKEKRETATLKCYPIPRHDTVYWYQQGPGQDPQFLISFYEKMQSDKGSIPDRFSAQQFSDYHSELNMSSLELGDSALYFCASSSGLAGAYNEQFFGPGTRLTVL.

This chain uses TRBV5-1 with TRBJ2-3; D perhaps matches TRBD2 (5 bases). The ends were cut back, 3 bases at V and 6 bases at J, with 8 bases in the middle. CDR3 length: 12 residues. Germline assignment: CDR1 SGHRS and CDR2 YFSETQ. The CDR3 bases are TGCGCCAGCAGCTACGGGAAGGATACGCAGTATTTT. Protein: CASSYGKDTQYF.